The present entry profiles one T cell receptor beta chain with its context. The CDR3 covers 13 residues. Losses at the gene ends were 7 bases for V and 3 bases for J; bases not matched to a gene: 6. Germline V gene data show CDR1 as SGHRS and CDR2 as YFSETQ. This sample stems from a study of blood T cell repertoires in COVID-19. Study details: COVID-19 samples, acute and convalescent, were from the United States, Italy and Spain.

Sequencing was performed with immunoSEQ multiplex PCR; in TCRdb, only in-frame clones are kept and a portion is missing. Of about 69,000 clones in the sample, approximately 79% were seen once. The chain has TRBV5-1 and TRBJ2-7; 8 nucleotides agree with TRBD1. This receptor was taken from a human donor in a cohort sampled during active COVID-19. The source material was peripheral blood. CDR3 in DNA: TGCGCCAGCCAGGGACAGGTCGGCTACGAGCAGTACTTC. This gives the protein CASQGQVGYEQYF.